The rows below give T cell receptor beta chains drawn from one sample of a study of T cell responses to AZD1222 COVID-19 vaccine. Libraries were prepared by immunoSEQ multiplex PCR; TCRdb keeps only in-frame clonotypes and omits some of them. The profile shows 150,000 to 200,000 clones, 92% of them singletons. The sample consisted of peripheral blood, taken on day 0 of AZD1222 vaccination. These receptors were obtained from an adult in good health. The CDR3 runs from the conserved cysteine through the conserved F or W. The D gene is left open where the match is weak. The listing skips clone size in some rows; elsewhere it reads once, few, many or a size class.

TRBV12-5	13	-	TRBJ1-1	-	TGTGCTAGTGGTTTGGTAGGGGGAGCTGATGCTTTCTTT	CASGLVGGADAFF
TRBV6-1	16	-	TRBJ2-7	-	TGTGCCAGCAGTGAGGTCCCAGGCCAGCTTACCTACGAGCAGTACTTC	CASSEVPGQLTYEQYF
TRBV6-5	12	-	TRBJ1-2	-	TGTGCCAGCAGCTCGGGCGGGTATGGCTACACCTTC	CASSSGGYGYTF
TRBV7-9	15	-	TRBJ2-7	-	TGTGCCAGCAGCTTAGGCCCTACAGGGCCCTACGAGCAGTACTTC	CASSLGPTGPYEQYF
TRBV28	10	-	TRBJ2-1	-	TGTGCCAGCTCCTCCCATGAGCAGTTCTTC	CASSSHEQFF
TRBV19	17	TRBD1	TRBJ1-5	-	TGTGCCAGTAGTATAGGCACAGGGGGCCGTTTTGGTCAGCCCCAGCATTTT	CASSIGTGGRFGQPQHF
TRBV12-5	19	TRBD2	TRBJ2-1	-	TGTGCTAGTGGGAGCCAGGGACTAGCGGGGGGTGAGTCCTACAATGAGCAGTTCTTC	CASGSQGLAGGESYNEQFF
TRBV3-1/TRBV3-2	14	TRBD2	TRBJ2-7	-	TGTGCCAGCAGCCAAGAGACTAGCGGTGACGAGCAGTACTTC	CASSQETSGDEQYF
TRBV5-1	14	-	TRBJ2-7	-	TGCGCCAGCGCCCCCGGACTGGCGGAGTACGAGCAGTACTTC	CASAPGLAEYEQYF
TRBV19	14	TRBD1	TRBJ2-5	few	TGTGCCAGTAGTCCACAGGGGGCGCAAGAGACCCAGTACTTC	CASSPQGAQETQYF
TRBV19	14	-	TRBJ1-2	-	TGTGCCAGTAGTCTCCCTTGGCAGGGTATTGGCTACACCTTC	CASSLPWQGIGYTF
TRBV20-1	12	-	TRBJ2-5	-	TGCAGTGCTAGTGTCCAGAAAGAGACCCAGTACTTC	CSASVQKETQYF
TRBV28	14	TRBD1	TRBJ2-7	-	TGTGCCAGCAGTTTTACAGGGGACACCTACGAGCAGTACTTC	CASSFTGDTYEQYF
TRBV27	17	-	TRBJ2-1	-	TGTGCCAGCAGTCTAGGGAGGGGACAAGCCTTCTACAATGAGCAGTTCTTC	CASSLGRGQAFYNEQFF
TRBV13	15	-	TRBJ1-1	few	TGTGCCAGCAGCTTGACCTCTCTTGGGGTCACTGAAGCTTTCTTT	CASSLTSLGVTEAFF
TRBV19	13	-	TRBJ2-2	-	TGTGCCAGTAAGGGGATCGGCACCGGGGAGCTGTTTTTT	CASKGIGTGELFF
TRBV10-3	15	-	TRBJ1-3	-	TGTGCCATCAGTGAGCAGGGCAACTCTGGAAACACCATATATTTT	CAISEQGNSGNTIYF
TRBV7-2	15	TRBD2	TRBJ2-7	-	TGTGCCAGCACTCAAAGGGGCGGGAGATTGGGGGAGCAGTACTTC	CASTQRGGRLGEQYF
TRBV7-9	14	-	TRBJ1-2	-	TGTGCCAGCAGCTCGGACCCACCTGGCTATGGCTACACCTTC	CASSSDPPGYGYTF
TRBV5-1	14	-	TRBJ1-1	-	TGCGCCAGCAGCGTGACAGCATTGAACACTGAAGCTTTCTTT	CASSVTALNTEAFF
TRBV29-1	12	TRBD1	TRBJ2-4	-	TGCAGCGGGACAGGGGGCAAAAACATTCAGTACTTC	CSGTGGKNIQYF
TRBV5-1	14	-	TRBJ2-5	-	TGCGCCAGCAGCACGGGACCGGGGAGAGAGACCCAGTACTTC	CASSTGPGRETQYF
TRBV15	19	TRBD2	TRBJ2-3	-	TGTGCCACCAGCAGAGATTGGGGGTCTAGCGGAGATAACACAGATACGCAGTATTTT	CATSRDWGSSGDNTDTQYF
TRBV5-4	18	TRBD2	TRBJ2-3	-	TGTGCCAGCAGCCCCGGAGGGACACTAGCGGGAGGTTTCGATACGCAGTATTTT	CASSPGGTLAGGFDTQYF
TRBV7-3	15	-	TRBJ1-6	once	TGTGCCAGCAGCCAATCCGGGACGGCACATTCACCCCTCCACTTT	CASSQSGTAHSPLHF
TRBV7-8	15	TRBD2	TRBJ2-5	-	TGTGCCAGCAGCTTAGACGGGAGCGGGGGGGAGACCCAGTACTTC	CASSLDGSGGETQYF
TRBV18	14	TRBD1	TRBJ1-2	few	TGTGCCAGCTCACCGGGGACAGCTAACTATGGCTACACCTTC	CASSPGTANYGYTF
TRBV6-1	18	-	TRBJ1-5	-	TGTGCCAGCAGTGAATTAGGGGCGACAGCGTATAGCAATCAGCCCCAGCATTTT	CASSELGATAYSNQPQHF
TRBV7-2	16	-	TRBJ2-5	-	TGTGCCAGCAGCCCGGTGGGCGCTACCATCCAAGAGACCCAGTACTTC	CASSPVGATIQETQYF
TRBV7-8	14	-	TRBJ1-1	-	TGTGCCAGCAGTTCTACAGGGACTGTCGCGTGGGCTTTCTTT	CASSSTGTVAWAFF
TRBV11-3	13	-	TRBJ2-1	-	TGTGCCAGCAGCCGGTTAGTGGGCAATGAGCAGTTCTTC	CASSRLVGNEQFF